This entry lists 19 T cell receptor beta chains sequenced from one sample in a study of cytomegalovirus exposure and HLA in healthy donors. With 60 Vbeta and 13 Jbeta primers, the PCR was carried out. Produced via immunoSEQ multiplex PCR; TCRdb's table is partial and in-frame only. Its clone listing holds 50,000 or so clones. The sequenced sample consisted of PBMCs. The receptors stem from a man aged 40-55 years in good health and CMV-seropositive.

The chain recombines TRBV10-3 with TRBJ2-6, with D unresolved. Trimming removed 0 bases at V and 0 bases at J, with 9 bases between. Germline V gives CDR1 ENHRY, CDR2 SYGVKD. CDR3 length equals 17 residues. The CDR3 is CAISESSSGSGANVLTF. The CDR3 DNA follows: TGTGCCATCAGTGAGTCGAGCTCTGGCTCTGGGGCCAACGTCCTGACTTTC.

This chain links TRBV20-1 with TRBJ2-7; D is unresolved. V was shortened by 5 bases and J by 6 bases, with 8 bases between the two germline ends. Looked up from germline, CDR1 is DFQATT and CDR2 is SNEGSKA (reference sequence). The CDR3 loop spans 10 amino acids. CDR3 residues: CSAVDSEQYF. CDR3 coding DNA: TGCAGTGCTGTCGACTCCGAGCAGTACTTC.

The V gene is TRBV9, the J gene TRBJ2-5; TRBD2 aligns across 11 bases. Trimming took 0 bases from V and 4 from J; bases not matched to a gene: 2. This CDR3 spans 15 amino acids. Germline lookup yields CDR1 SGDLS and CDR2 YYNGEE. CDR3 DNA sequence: TGTGCCAGCAGCGTAGATAGCGGGAGGGGAGAGACCCAGTACTTC. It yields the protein CASSVDSGRGETQYF. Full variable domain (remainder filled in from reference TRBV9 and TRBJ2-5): DSGVTQTPKHLITATGQRVTLRCSPRSGDLSVYWYQQSLDQGLQFLIQYYNGEERAKGNILERFSAQQFPDLHSELNLSSLELGDSALYFCASSVDSGRGETQYFGPGTRLLVL.

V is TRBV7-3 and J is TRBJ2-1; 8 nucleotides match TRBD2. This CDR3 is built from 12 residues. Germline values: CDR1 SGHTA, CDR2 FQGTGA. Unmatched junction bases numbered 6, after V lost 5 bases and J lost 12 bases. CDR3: CASSPIGTRQFF. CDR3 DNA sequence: TGTGCCAGCAGCCCCATCGGGACTAGGCAGTTCTTC.

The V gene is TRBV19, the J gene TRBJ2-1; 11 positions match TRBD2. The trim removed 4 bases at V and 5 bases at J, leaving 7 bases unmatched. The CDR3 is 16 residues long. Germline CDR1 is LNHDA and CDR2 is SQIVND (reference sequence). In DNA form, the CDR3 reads TGTGCCAGTAGTAGGGGACTAGCGGACGGACACAATGAGCAGTTCTTC. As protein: CASSRGLADGHNEQFF. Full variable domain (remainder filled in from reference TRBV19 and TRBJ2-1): DGGITQSPKYLFRKEGQNVTLSCEQNLNHDAMYWYRQDPGQGLRLIYYSQIVNDFQKGDIAEGYSVSREKKESFPLTVTSAQKNPTAFYLCASSRGLADGHNEQFFGPGTRLTVL.

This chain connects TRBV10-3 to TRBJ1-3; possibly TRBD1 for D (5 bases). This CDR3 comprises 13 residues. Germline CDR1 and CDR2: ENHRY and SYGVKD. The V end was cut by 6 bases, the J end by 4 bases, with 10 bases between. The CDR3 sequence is CAIRDSRGNTIYF. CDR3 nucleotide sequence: TGTGCCATCAGAGACAGCCGGGGAAACACCATATATTTT.

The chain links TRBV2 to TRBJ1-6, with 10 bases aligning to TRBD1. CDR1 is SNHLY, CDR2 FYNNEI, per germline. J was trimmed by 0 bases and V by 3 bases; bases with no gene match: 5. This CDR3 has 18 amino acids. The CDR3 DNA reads TGTGCCAGCAGTGAGGGGGACAGGGGTAGCTCCTATAATTCACCCCTCCACTTT. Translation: CASSEGDRGSSYNSPLHF.

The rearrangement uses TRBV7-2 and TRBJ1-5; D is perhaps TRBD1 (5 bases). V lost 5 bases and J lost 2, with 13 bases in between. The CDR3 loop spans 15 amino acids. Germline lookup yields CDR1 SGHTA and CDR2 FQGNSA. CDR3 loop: CASSPMRGGNQPQHF. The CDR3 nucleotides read TGTGCCAGCAGCCCTATGCGGGGGGGCAATCAGCCCCAGCATTTT.

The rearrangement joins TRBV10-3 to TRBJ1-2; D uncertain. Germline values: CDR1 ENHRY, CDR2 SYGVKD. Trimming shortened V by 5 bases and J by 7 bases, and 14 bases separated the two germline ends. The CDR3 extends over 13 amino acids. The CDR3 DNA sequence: TGTGCCATCAGTCCTTCCCTAACGGGTGGCTACACCTTC. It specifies CAISPSLTGGYTF.

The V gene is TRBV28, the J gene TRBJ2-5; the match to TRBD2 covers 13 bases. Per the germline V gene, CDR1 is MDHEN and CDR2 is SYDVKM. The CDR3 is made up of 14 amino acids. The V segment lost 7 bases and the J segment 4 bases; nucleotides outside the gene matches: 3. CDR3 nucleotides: TGTGCCAGCAAACTAGCGGGAGGGGTAGAGACCCAGTACTTC. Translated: CASKLAGGVETQYF.

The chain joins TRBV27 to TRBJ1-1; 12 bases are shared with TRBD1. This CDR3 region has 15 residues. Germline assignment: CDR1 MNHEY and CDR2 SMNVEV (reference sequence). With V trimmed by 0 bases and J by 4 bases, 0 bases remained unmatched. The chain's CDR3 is CASSLSGQGATEAFF. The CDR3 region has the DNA TGTGCCAGCAGTTTATCGGGACAGGGGGCCACTGAAGCTTTCTTT.

DNA for the CDR3: TGTGCCAGCAGCTTAGAAACTAGCGGGAGGGCCTATTTT. It yields the protein CASSLETSGRAYF. This rearrangement joins TRBV7-2 to TRBJ2-3, with 13 nucleotides matching TRBD2. In germline, CDR1 is SGHTA, CDR2 FQGNSA. J was trimmed by 15 bases and V by 1 base; bases with no gene match: 4. The CDR3 spans 13 residues. Full variable domain (remainder filled in from reference TRBV7-2 and TRBJ2-3): GAGVSQSPSNKVTEKGKDVELRCDPISGHTALYWYRQSLGQGLEFLIYFQGNSAPDKSGLPSDRFSAERTGGSVSTLTIQRTQQEDSAVYLCASSLETSGRAYFGPGTRLTVL.

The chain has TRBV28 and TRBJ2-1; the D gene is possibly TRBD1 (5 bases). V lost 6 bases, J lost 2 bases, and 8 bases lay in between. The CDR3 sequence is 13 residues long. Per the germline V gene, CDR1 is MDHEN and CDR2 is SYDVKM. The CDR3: CASRTETYNEQFF. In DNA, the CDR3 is TGTGCCAGCAGGACAGAAACCTACAATGAGCAGTTCTTC. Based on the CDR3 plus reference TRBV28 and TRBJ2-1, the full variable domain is DVKVTQSSRYLVKRTGEKVFLECVQDMDHENMFWYRQDPGLGLRLIYFSYDVKMKEKGDIPEGYSVSREKKERFSLILESASTNQTSMYLCASRTETYNEQFFGPGTRLTVL.

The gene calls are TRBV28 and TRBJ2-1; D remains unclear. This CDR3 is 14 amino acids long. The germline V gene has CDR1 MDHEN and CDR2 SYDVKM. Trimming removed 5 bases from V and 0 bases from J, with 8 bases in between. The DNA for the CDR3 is TGTGCCAGCAGTGGCGCGGACTCCTACAATGAGCAGTTCTTC. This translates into CASSGADSYNEQFF.

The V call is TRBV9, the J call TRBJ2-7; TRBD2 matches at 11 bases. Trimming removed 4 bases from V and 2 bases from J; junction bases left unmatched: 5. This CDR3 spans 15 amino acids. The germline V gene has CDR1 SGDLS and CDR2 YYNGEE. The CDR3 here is CASSHGTSGTYEQYF. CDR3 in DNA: TGTGCCAGCAGCCACGGGACTAGCGGAACCTACGAGCAGTACTTC.

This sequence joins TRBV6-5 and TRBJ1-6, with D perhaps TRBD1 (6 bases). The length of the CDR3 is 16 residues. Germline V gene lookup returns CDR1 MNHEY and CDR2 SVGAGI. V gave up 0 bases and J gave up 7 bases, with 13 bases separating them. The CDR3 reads CASSYSLRGLNSPLHF. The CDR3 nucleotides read TGTGCCAGCAGTTACTCCCTAAGGGGGTTGAATTCACCCCTCCACTTT.

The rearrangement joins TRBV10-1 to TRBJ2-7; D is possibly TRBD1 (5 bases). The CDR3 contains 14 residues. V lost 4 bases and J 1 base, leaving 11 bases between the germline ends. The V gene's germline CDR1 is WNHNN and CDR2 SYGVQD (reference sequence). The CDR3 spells CASSGPSGSYEQYF. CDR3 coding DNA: TGCGCCAGCAGTGGACCCTCAGGGTCCTACGAGCAGTACTTC.

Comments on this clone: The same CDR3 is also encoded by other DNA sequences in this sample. CDR3 residues: CASSLGGQGPYNEQFF. The CDR3 DNA reads TGCGCCAGCAGCTTGGGGGGACAGGGCCCCTACAATGAGCAGTTCTTC. The J gene is TRBJ2-1, the V gene TRBV5-1, with 9 bases matching TRBD1. Germline assignment: CDR1 SGHRS and CDR2 YFSETQ. The CDR3 sequence is 16 residues long. Unmatched junction bases numbered 3, after V lost 0 bases and J lost 2 bases.

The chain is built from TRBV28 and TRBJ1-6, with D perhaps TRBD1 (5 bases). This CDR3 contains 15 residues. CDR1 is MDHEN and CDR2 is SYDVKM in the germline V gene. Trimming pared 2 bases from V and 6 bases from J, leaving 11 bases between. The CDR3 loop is CASSLTGRTNSPLHF. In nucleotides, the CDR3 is TGTGCCAGCAGTTTAACAGGCCGGACTAATTCACCCCTCCACTTT.